A selection of T cell receptor beta chains follows, all from one sample in a study of T-cell reconstitution after alpha-beta-depleted transplantation in children. TCRdb reprocessed the PCR reads via MiXCR and lists one record per CDR3 protein. The sample gives almost 500,000 distinct CDR3 sequences, about 11% of which show up once; approximately 2% is in the top ten. This sample comprised PBMCs, obtained before TCRalphabeta/CD19-depleted stem cell transplant. The receptors were sampled from a child between 2 and 9 years old with inherited bone marrow failure, due to receive a stem cell transplant. Each CDR3 is given without its conserved first and last residue.

v_call: TRBV27
j_call: TRBJ1-1
cdr3_aa: ASRTRQGAVGNTEAF

v_call: TRBV7-2
j_call: TRBJ2-7
cdr3_aa: ASSPSGDLSYEQY

v_call: TRBV7-2
j_call: TRBJ2-5
cdr3_aa: ASSPRTGRQETQY

v_call: TRBV6-2/TRBV6-3
j_call: TRBJ1-1
cdr3_aa: ASSYSDRGRGTEAF

v_call: TRBV5-1
j_call: TRBJ2-1
cdr3_aa: ASSLARAGEQF

v_call: TRBV29-1
j_call: TRBJ2-3
cdr3_aa: SVALPGTRGDTQY

v_call: TRBV6-5
j_call: TRBJ2-7
cdr3_aa: ASSHTSGSYYEQY

v_call: TRBV27
j_call: TRBJ2-7
cdr3_aa: AWYEQY

v_call: TRBV20-1
j_call: TRBJ2-1
cdr3_aa: SAIPADRGRDNEQF

v_call: TRBV29-1
j_call: TRBJ2-3
cdr3_aa: SVERGVAGIADTQY

v_call: TRBV9
j_call: TRBJ2-1
cdr3_aa: ASSVAPGTGFFEQF

v_call: TRBV29-1
j_call: TRBJ2-7
cdr3_aa: SVLEGLSSYEQY

v_call: TRBV20-1
j_call: TRBJ2-3
cdr3_aa: SAIILAGNSNTQY

v_call: TRBV12-3/TRBV12-4
j_call: TRBJ2-7
cdr3_aa: ASSLKTGALTYEQY

v_call: TRBV7-2
j_call: TRBJ2-5
cdr3_aa: ASSARLAGETQY

v_call: TRBV7-2
j_call: TRBJ2-1
cdr3_aa: ASSLTWNEQF

v_call: TRBV30
j_call: TRBJ2-1
cdr3_aa: AWSPGTSSYNEQF

v_call: TRBV9
j_call: TRBJ2-1
cdr3_aa: ASSLLPWGEAYNEQF

v_call: TRBV7-9
j_call: TRBJ2-3
cdr3_aa: ASSLGQGQDTQY

v_call: TRBV7-2
j_call: TRBJ1-3
cdr3_aa: ASSFDRSSGNTIY

v_call: TRBV2
j_call: TRBJ2-1
cdr3_aa: AIDRGAGVRGSYNEQF

v_call: TRBV11-2
j_call: TRBJ2-5
cdr3_aa: ASTQWAGGGQETQY

v_call: TRBV27
j_call: TRBJ2-1
cdr3_aa: ASRNRDRGYNEQF

v_call: TRBV20-1
j_call: TRBJ2-1
cdr3_aa: SARVIQPGGGRSSREQF

v_call: TRBV4-3
j_call: TRBJ2-7
cdr3_aa: ASSQERPDCSYEQY

v_call: TRBV4-2
j_call: TRBJ2-1
cdr3_aa: ASSQDQGQGIEQF

v_call: TRBV20-1
j_call: TRBJ2-1
cdr3_aa: SARTPGQGSGKQF

v_call: TRBV12-3/TRBV12-4
j_call: TRBJ2-1
cdr3_aa: ASRMGLAGYNEQF

v_call: TRBV20-1
j_call: TRBJ2-5
cdr3_aa: SARENINRETQY

v_call: TRBV15
j_call: TRBJ1-6
cdr3_aa: ATSRDDRGRSPLH

v_call: TRBV28
j_call: TRBJ1-2
cdr3_aa: ASNNLEGPWGNYGYT

v_call: TRBV4-3
j_call: TRBJ2-1
cdr3_aa: ASSQVVGGSNDNEQF

v_call: TRBV3-1
j_call: TRBJ2-7
cdr3_aa: ASSQGGVRRHEQY

v_call: TRBV12-3/TRBV12-4
j_call: TRBJ2-7
cdr3_aa: ASSFMDGSYEQY

v_call: TRBV9
j_call: TRBJ1-6
cdr3_aa: ASSVASLQGGSPLH

v_call: TRBV12-3/TRBV12-4
j_call: TRBJ2-1
cdr3_aa: ASSFGGSEQF

v_call: TRBV4-3
j_call: TRBJ1-4
cdr3_aa: ASSQQATNEKLF

v_call: TRBV23-1
j_call: TRBJ1-5
cdr3_aa: ASSQCRDRPHNQPQH

v_call: TRBV13
j_call: TRBJ1-5
cdr3_aa: ASSLMGDSNQPQH

v_call: TRBV19
j_call: TRBJ2-1
cdr3_aa: ASTRTSGTYNEQF

v_call: TRBV7-2
j_call: TRBJ2-1
cdr3_aa: ASSLAPRRGEQF

v_call: TRBV7-9
j_call: TRBJ2-7
cdr3_aa: ASSLGLEGTGTYEQY

v_call: TRBV19
j_call: TRBJ1-5
cdr3_aa: ASSVLWDVSNQPQH

v_call: TRBV7-2
j_call: TRBJ2-5
cdr3_aa: ASTEVPTSGQETQY

v_call: TRBV5-1
j_call: TRBJ1-2
cdr3_aa: ASSFSAGLSGYT

v_call: TRBV3-1
j_call: TRBJ1-1
cdr3_aa: ASSQSPTGYTEAF

v_call: TRBV5-6
j_call: TRBJ2-1
cdr3_aa: ASSHPESSYNEQF

v_call: TRBV7-9
j_call: TRBJ2-7
cdr3_aa: ASSTGLVYEQY

v_call: TRBV27
j_call: TRBJ2-1
cdr3_aa: ASRRVYYNEQF

v_call: TRBV7-9
j_call: TRBJ1-2
cdr3_aa: ASSPPPGARYGYT

v_call: TRBV4-3
j_call: TRBJ1-4
cdr3_aa: ASSQVGLREKLF

v_call: TRBV4-2
j_call: TRBJ2-7
cdr3_aa: ASSLSRGSVEQY

v_call: TRBV20-1
j_call: TRBJ2-1
cdr3_aa: SASGRVNEQF

v_call: TRBV19
j_call: TRBJ2-7
cdr3_aa: ASGTSPYEQY

v_call: TRBV4-1
j_call: TRBJ2-7
cdr3_aa: ASSQDQALAGSYEQY